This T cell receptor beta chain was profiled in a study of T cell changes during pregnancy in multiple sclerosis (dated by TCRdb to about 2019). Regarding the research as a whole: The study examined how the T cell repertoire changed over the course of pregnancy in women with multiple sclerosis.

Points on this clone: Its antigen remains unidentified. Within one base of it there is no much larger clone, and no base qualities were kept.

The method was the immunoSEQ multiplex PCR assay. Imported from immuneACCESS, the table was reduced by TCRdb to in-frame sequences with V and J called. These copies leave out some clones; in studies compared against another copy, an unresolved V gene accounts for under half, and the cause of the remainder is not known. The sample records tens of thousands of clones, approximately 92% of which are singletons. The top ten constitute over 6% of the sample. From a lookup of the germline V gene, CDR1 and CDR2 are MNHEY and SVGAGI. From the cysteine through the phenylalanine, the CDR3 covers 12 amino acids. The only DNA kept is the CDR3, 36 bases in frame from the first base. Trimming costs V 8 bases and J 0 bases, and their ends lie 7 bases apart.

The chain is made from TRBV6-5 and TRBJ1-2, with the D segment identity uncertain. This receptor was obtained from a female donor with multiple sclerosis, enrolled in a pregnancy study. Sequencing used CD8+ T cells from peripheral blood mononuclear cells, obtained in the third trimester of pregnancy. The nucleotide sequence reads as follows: TGTGCCAGCGCTGACACTAACTATGGCTACACCTTC. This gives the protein CASADTNYGYTF.